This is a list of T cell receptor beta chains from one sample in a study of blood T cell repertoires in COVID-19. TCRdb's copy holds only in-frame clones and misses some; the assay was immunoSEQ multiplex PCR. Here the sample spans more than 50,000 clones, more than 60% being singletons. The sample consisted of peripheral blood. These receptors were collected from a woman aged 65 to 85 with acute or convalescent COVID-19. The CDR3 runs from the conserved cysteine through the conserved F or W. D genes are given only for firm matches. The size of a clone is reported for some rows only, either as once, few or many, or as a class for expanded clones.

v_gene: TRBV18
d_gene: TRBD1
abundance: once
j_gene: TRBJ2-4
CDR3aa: CASSPGDSTGKNIQYF
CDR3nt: TGTGCCAGCTCACCAGGGGACAGCACAGGCAAAAACATTCAGTACTTC

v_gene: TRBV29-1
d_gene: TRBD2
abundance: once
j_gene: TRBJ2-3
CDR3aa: CSVGLAQYTDTQYF
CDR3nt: TGCAGCGTTGGACTAGCGCAATACACAGATACGCAGTATTTT

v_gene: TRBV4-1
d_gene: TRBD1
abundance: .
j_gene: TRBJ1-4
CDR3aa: CASSQFSDRAWEKLFF
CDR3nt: TGCGCCAGCAGCCAATTTTCGGACAGGGCTTGGGAAAAACTGTTTTTT

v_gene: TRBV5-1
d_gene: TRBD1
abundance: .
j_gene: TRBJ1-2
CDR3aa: CASSWGTDLNYGYTF
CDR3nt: TGCGCCAGCAGCTGGGGGACAGATCTCAACTATGGCTACACCTTC

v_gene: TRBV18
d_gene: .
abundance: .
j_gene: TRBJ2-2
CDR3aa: CASSRQETFAGELFF
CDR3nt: TGTGCCAGCTCACGCCAAGAGACTTTCGCCGGGGAGCTGTTTTTT

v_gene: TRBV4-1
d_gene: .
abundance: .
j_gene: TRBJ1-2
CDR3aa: CASSQEGASPFYGYTF
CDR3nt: TGCGCCAGCAGCCAAGAGGGGGCATCGCCCTTTTATGGCTACACCTTC

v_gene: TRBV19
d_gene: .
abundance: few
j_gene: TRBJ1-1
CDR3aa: CASSPRRMNTEAFF
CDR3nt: TGTGCCAGTAGCCCCAGGCGCATGAACACTGAAGCTTTCTTT

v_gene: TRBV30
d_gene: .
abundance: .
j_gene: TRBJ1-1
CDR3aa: CAWTLRRGTEAFF
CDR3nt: TGTGCCTGGACCCTCCGACGGGGGACTGAAGCTTTCTTT

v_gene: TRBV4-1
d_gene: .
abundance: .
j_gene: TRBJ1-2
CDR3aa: CASSQGPTGNYGYTF
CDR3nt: TGCGCCAGCAGCCAAGGTCCAACGGGTAACTATGGCTACACCTTC

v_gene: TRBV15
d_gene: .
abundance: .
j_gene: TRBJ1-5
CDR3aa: CATNRERGQPQHF
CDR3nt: TGTGCCACCAACAGGGAAAGAGGTCAGCCCCAGCATTTT

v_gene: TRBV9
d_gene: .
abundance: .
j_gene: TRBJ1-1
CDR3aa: CASSQDTEAFF
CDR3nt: TGTGCCAGCAGCCAGGACACTGAAGCTTTCTTT

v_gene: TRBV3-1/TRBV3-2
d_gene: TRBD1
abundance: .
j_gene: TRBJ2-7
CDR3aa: CASSHPFSQGAYEQYF
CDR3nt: TGTGCCAGCAGCCACCCTTTTTCACAGGGGGCCTACGAGCAGTACTTC

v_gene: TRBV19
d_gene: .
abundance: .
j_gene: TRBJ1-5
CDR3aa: CASSMFKGGQPQHF
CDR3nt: TGTGCCAGTAGTATGTTTAAGGGAGGTCAGCCCCAGCATTTT

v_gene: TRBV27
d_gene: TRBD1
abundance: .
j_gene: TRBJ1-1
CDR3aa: CASPRDRGINTEAFF
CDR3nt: TGTGCCAGCCCCCGGGACAGGGGAATTAACACTGAAGCTTTCTTT

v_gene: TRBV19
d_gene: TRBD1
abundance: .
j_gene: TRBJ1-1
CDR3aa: CASSIVGQGDTEAFF
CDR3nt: TGTGCCAGTAGTATAGTGGGACAGGGGGACACTGAAGCTTTCTTT

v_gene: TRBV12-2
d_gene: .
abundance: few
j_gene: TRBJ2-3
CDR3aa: CASRLSVSGQGSTDTQYF
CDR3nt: TGTGCAAGTCGCTTGTCAGTATCCGGACAGGGAAGCACAGATACGCAGTATTTT

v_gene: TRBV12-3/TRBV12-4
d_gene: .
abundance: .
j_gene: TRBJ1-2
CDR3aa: CASRRRGTDGYTF
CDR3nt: TGTGCCAGCAGGCGCAGAGGGACTGATGGCTACACCTTC

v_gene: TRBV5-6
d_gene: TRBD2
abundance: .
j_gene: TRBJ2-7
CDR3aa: CASSFRGGGYEQYF
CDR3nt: TGTGCCAGCAGCTTCCGCGGGGGGGGCTACGAGCAGTACTTC

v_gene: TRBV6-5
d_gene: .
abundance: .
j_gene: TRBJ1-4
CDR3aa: CASNRLTNEKLFF
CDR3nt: TGTGCCAGTAACAGATTGACTAATGAAAAACTGTTTTTT

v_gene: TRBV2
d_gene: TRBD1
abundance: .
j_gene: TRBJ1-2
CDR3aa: CASSGPRRTGRTGGYTF
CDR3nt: TGTGCCAGCAGTGGACCCCGCAGGACAGGGAGGACAGGCGGCTACACCTTC

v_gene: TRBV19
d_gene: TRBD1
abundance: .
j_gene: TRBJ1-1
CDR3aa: CASIISGTGARGTEAFF
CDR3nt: TGTGCCAGTATCATTTCCGGGACAGGGGCCCGGGGCACTGAAGCTTTCTTT

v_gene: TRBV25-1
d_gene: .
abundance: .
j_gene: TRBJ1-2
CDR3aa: CASSESLLGPRDF
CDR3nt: TGTGCCAGCAGTGAGAGTCTTTTGGGCCCACGGGACTTC

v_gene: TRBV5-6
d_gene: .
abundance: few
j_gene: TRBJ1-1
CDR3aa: CASSSQDRNTEAFF
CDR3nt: TGTGCCAGCAGCTCCCAGGACAGGAACACTGAAGCTTTCTTT

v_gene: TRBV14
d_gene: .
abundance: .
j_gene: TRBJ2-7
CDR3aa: CASSPRQYYEQYF
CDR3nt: TGTGCCAGCAGCCCCCGACAGTACTACGAGCAGTACTTC

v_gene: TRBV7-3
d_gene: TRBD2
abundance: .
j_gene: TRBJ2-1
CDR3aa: CASSGSGVRQEQFF
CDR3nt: TGTGCCAGCAGCGGGAGCGGGGTAAGGCAGGAGCAGTTCTTC

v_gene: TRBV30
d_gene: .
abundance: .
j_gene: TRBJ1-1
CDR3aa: CAWRRFGVTEAFF
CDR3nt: TGTGCCTGGAGGAGGTTCGGGGTCACTGAAGCTTTCTTT

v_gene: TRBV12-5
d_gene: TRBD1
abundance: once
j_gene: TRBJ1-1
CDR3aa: CASGLPGTGRTEAFF
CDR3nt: TGTGCTAGTGGTTTGCCAGGGACAGGCCGCACTGAAGCTTTCTTT

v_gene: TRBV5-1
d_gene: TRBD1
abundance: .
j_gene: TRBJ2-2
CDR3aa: CASSSRDRVVGELFF
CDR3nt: TGCGCCAGCAGCTCGAGGGACAGGGTGGTCGGGGAGCTGTTTTTT

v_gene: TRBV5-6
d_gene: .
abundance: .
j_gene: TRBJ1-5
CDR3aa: CASSGGHSNQPQHF
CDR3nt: TGTGCCAGCAGCGGGGGCCATAGCAATCAGCCCCAGCATTTT

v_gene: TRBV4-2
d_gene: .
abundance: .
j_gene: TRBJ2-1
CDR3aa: CASSQEEALRNEQFF
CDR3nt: TGTGCCAGCAGCCAAGAAGAAGCCCTGCGTAATGAGCAGTTCTTC

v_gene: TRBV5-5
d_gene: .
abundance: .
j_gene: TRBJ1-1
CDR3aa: CASSLFATGQMNTEAFF
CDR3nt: TGTGCCAGCAGCTTGTTCGCTACGGGACAAATGAACACTGAAGCTTTCTTT

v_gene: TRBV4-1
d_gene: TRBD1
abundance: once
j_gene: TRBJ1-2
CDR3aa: CASSPGQGKYYGYTF
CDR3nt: TGCGCCAGCAGCCCCGGACAGGGGAAGTACTATGGCTACACCTTC

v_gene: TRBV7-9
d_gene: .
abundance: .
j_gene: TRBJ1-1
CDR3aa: CASSYGQGRGMNTEAFF
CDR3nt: TGTGCCAGCAGCTACGGCCAGGGTAGGGGGATGAACACTGAAGCTTTCTTT

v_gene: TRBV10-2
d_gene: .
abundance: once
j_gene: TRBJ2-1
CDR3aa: CASSSAEASYNEQFF
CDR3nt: TGCGCCAGCAGTTCCGCGGAGGCCTCCTACAATGAGCAGTTCTTC

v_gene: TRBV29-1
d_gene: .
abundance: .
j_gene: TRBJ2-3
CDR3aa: CSGAQGTSADTQYF
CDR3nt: TGCAGCGGGGCACAGGGCACAAGCGCAGATACGCAGTATTTT

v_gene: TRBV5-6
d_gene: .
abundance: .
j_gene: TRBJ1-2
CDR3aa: CASSLEDKSYTF
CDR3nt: TGTGCCAGCAGCTTGGAGGACAAGTCCTACACCTTC

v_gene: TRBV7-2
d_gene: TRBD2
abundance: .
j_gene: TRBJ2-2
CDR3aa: CASSLRIPAGGGTGELFF
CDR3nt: TGTGCCAGCAGCTTAAGGATCCCCGCGGGGGGGGGCACCGGGGAGCTGTTTTTT

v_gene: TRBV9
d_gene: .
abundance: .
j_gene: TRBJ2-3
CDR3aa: CASSVWGGTDTQYF
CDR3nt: TGTGCCAGCAGCGTATGGGGGGGCACAGATACGCAGTATTTT

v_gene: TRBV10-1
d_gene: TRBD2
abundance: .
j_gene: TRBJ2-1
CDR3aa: CASSGPGRGGYNEQFF
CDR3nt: TGCGCCAGCAGCGGCCCAGGGCGGGGGGGTTACAATGAGCAGTTCTTC

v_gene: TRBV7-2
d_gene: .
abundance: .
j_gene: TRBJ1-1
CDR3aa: CASSSQWYMNTEAFF
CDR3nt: TGTGCCAGCAGCTCACAGTGGTATATGAACACTGAAGCTTTCTTT

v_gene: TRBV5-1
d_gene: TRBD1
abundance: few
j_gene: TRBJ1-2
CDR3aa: CASSPGQGYYGYTF
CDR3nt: TGCGCCAGCAGCCCCGGACAGGGCTACTATGGCTACACCTTC

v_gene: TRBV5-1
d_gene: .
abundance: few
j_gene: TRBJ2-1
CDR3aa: CASSLAGDEEFF
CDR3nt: TGCGCCAGCAGCTTGGCAGGTGATGAAGAGTTCTTC

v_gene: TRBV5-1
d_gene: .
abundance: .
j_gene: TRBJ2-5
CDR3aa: CASSLIDSSYQETQYF
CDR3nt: TGCGCCAGCAGCTTGATAGACAGCTCATACCAAGAGACCCAGTACTTC

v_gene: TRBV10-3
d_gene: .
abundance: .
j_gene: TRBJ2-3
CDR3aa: CAISEEARLTDTQYF
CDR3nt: TGTGCCATCAGTGAAGAAGCGAGACTCACAGATACGCAGTATTTT

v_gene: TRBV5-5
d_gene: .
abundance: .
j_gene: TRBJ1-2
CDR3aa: CASSLSGVLYGYTF
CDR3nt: TGTGCCAGCAGCTTGTCAGGGGTCCTCTATGGCTACACCTTC

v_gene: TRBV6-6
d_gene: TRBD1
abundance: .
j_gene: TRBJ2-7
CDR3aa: CASSYRPGQNIYEQYF
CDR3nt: TGTGCCAGCAGTTATCGACCGGGACAGAATATCTACGAGCAGTACTTC